The source of this T cell receptor (beta chain) is a study of T cells after yellow fever vaccination. This clonotype was recorded at least ten times. Its target is unknown. Study-wide results and caveats: Some clonotypes were seen in both the CD4 and the CD8 compartments. These made up a small share and likely arose from convergent recombination.

The CDR3 totals 13 residues. The V end lost 4 bases, the J end lost 1 base, and 7 bases lay between the germline ends. By 5'RACE template switching, TCR cDNA was produced, with a universal primer site and UMIs added in the process. TCRdb reanalysed the 5' RACE reads using MiXCR and keeps one entry per CDR3 protein. The sample includes around 310,000 distinct CDR3 sequences, around 4.1% seen only once; the top ten take 20% to 25%. The chain has TRBV23-1 and TRBJ1-1; no clear D gene. TRBV23-1 falls under the ORF class, with uncertain function. Sequenced here: PBMCs, sampled 5 days after the yellow fever booster vaccination. This clonotype was obtained from a man between 18 and 29 years old who received the YFV17D yellow fever vaccine. The CDR3 sequence: CASSRSGNTEAFF. DNA of the CDR3: TGCGCCAGCAGTCGGTCCGGGAACACTGAAGCTTTCTTT.